Below are 13 T cell receptor beta chains sequenced from a single sample in a study of breast tumors, draining lymph nodes, adjacent tissues. Each CDR3 protein gets one entry after TCRdb re-called the multiplex PCR reads with MiXCR. The sample records 150,000 to 200,000 distinct CDR3 sequences, 25% to 40% being singletons. Breast cancer patients provided tissue from their axillary draining lymph nodes. The sample comprised axillary lymph node tissue. The receptors were sampled from a female donor with breast cancer. Some clones in this sample may be carry-over from other donors' samples.

This chain links TRBV12-1 with TRBJ2-7; TRBD2 is taken as the D call from the table, unchecked against the DNA. TRBV12-1 corresponds to a pseudogene. The CDR3 has 14 residues. The CDR3 sequence: CATHGQGTSHEQYF. CDR3 DNA sequence: TGTGCCACGCACGGTCAGGGGACTAGCCACGAGCAGTACTTC.

The CDR3 DNA sequence: TGTGCCAGCAGCCCCCTCTCTAGCGGGGGGTCAGATACGCAGTATTTT. It yields the protein CASSPLSSGGSDTQYF. The V and J genes are TRBV7-6 and TRBJ2-3; 11 bases fit TRBD2. The CDR3 totals 16 residues. Germline loops: CDR1 SGHVS, CDR2 FNYEAQ. The V gene end was trimmed by 5 bases and the J gene end by 4 bases; junction bases not matched to a gene: 8.

Ten or more counts support this clonotype. The rearrangement joins TRBV19 to TRBJ2-6; no definite D call. V was clipped by 7 bases and J by 0 bases, with 7 bases between them. The CDR3 covers 14 residues. Per germline, CDR1 LNHDA and CDR2 SQIVND (reference sequence). The CDR3 loop reads CASKADSGANVLTF. Here the CDR3 DNA reads TGTGCCAGTAAGGCAGACTCTGGGGCCAACGTCCTGACTTTC.

The chain has TRBV9 and TRBJ2-3; 9 bases line up with TRBD2. Germline values: CDR1 SGDLS, CDR2 YYNGEE. V lost 0 bases to trimming and J lost 1 base; unmatched junction nucleotides: 3. The CDR3 consists of 16 residues. In DNA, the CDR3 is TGTGCCAGCAGCGTAGGCGGGGGGGAAGGCACAGATACGCAGTATTTT. Amino acid sequence: CASSVGGGEGTDTQYF.

V gene TRBV7-9 combines with J gene TRBJ1-1; tentative D call: TRBD1 (5 bases). Trimming took 0 bases from V and 3 from J, leaving 20 bases between them. CDR1 and CDR2 (germline): SEHNR, FQNEAQ (reference sequence). The CDR3 has 18 amino acids. Here the CDR3 reads CASSLATRLWGDDTEAFF. The CDR3 DNA reads TGTGCCAGCAGCTTAGCGACCCGGTTGTGGGGGGACGACACTGAAGCTTTCTTT.

This clonotype has ten or more counts. V and J are TRBV7-8 and TRBJ2-7, with 7 bases matching TRBD1. Germline V lookup: CDR1 SGHVS, CDR2 FQNEAQ. This CDR3 has 14 residues. V lost 2 bases, J lost 3 bases, and 4 bases stayed unmatched. In DNA, the CDR3 is TGTGCCAGCAGCTTACCTGGGACAGACTACGAGCAGTACTTC. Encoded protein: CASSLPGTDYEQYF.

V and J are TRBV12-3 or TRBV12-4 and TRBJ2-6; tentative D call: TRBD2 (6 bases). V lost 6 bases, J lost 11 bases, and 11 bases lay in between. The CDR3 loop spans 12 amino acids. The CDR3 DNA sequence: TGTGCCAGCAGCAACGGGGGTTACGTCCTGACTTTC. The encoded protein is CASSNGGYVLTF.

CDR3 in amino acids: CASSSARGSGTGYTF. In DNA, the CDR3 is TGTGCCAGCAGCTCCGCTCGAGGGTCGGGTACTGGCTACACCTTC. The genes are TRBV7-2 and TRBJ1-2; D is unresolved. Germline values: CDR1 SGHTA, CDR2 FQGNSA. V was clipped by 4 bases and J by 7 bases, with 19 bases between them. The length of the CDR3 is 15 residues.

This chain joins TRBV24-1 and TRBJ1-5; tentative D call: TRBD1 (6 bases). Germline loops: CDR1 KGHDR, CDR2 SFDVKD. The V gene lost 6 bases and the J gene lost 6 bases, with 17 bases spanning the gap. CDR3 length: 15 residues. The CDR3: CATSTHQGSSQPQHF. The DNA of the CDR3 is TGTGCCACCAGTACACACCAGGGGTCGAGTCAGCCCCAGCATTTT.

This clonotype was seen ten or more times. The V call is TRBV11-3, the J call TRBJ2-1; D is unclear. Trimming removed 1 base at V and 7 bases at J, with 11 bases between. Germline CDR1 reads SGHNT; CDR2 reads YENEEA. There are 14 residues in the CDR3. The CDR3 is CASSLAYVANEQFF. CDR3 bases: TGTGCCAGCAGCTTAGCCTACGTGGCGAATGAGCAGTTCTTC.

This clonotype was recorded only once. The chain employs TRBV19 and TRBJ1-1, with D hard to call. This CDR3 contains 12 residues. Germline assignment: CDR1 LNHDA and CDR2 SQIVND (reference sequence). V dropped 6 bases and J dropped 4 bases, with 9 bases sitting between them. The CDR3 coding sequence is TGTGCCAGTAGAGGGCTGCGCACTGAAGCTTTCTTT. Translation: CASRGLRTEAFF.

This clonotype was counted between two and nine times. V and J are TRBV7-9 and TRBJ1-3; tentatively, D is TRBD1 (5 bases). V gave up 7 bases and J gave up 0 bases, with 7 bases separating them. The germline CDR1 and CDR2 sequences are SEHNR and FQNEAQ (reference sequence). This CDR3 contains 13 residues. CDR3 nucleotide sequence: TGTGCCAGCATGGGGGGCTCTGGAAACACCATATATTTT. It specifies CASMGGSGNTIYF. Supplemented by reference TRBV7-9 and TRBJ1-3, the full variable domain reads DTGVSQNPRHKITKRGQNVTFRCDPISEHNRLYWYRQTLGQGPEFLTYFQNEAQLEKSRLLSDRFSAERPKGSFSTLEIQRTEQGDSAMYLCASMGGSGNTIYFGEGSWLTVV.

The chain uses TRBV6-5 and TRBJ1-2; 11 bases agree with TRBD1. This CDR3 is 15 amino acids long. Germline assignment: CDR1 MNHEY and CDR2 SVGAGI. Trimming at V came to 3 bases and at J to 4 bases, leaving 4 bases not matched to a gene. The CDR3 region has the DNA TGTGCCAGCAGTTATGACGGGACAGGGGGCTATGGCTACACCTTC. Its translation: CASSYDGTGGYGYTF.